These T cell receptor beta chains were read from a single sample in a study of T cell responses to AZD1222 COVID-19 vaccine. Profiled with immunoSEQ multiplex PCR; TCRdb holds only in-frame clones, not every one. The sample yields 90,000 to 120,000 clones, 89% seen once. Specimen: peripheral blood, collected on day 0 of AZD1222 vaccination. These receptors all stem from an adult in good health. Each CDR3 is given with its conserved first and last residue. D genes are given only for firm matches. Rows give clone size only sometimes, using once, few, many, or a class for an expanded clone.

V	J	D	size	DNA	CDR3
TRBV2	TRBJ2-5	-	-	TGTGCCAGCACTCAAGTTAGGGGGACCCAGTACTTC	CASTQVRGTQYF
TRBV28	TRBJ1-2	-	-	TGTGCCAGCAGTCCCGGGACATCCGCTGAGGGCTATGGCTACACCTTC	CASSPGTSAEGYGYTF
TRBV7-9	TRBJ1-3	-	-	TGTGCCAGCAGTAGGCCGGGCCTCTCTGGAAACACCATATATTTT	CASSRPGLSGNTIYF
TRBV30	TRBJ2-7	-	-	TGTGCCTGGAGTGTAAAAAGATACGAGCAGTACTTC	CAWSVKRYEQYF
TRBV7-3	TRBJ2-1	-	once	TGTGCCAGCAGCCCGCGGAGCGGTACCTACAATGAGCAGTTCTTC	CASSPRSGTYNEQFF
TRBV5-7	TRBJ2-7	-	once	TGTGCCAGCAGCGGAATCTTGGGGGATTACTACTACGAGCAGTACTTC	CASSGILGDYYYEQYF
TRBV9	TRBJ2-1	TRBD2	-	TGTGCCAGCAGCCCCGCGTTTGGGCGGGAGGATGAGCAGTTCTTC	CASSPAFGREDEQFF
TRBV6-5	TRBJ2-1	TRBD1	-	TGTGCCAGCAGTTACCCACGCGGGACAGGGGCAGCTGAGCAGTTCTTC	CASSYPRGTGAAEQFF
TRBV28	TRBJ2-4	-	-	TGTGCCAGCAGTTTTTTTGGAGCTAAAAACATTCAGTACTTC	CASSFFGAKNIQYF
TRBV7-2	TRBJ2-5	TRBD2	-	TGTGCCAGCACCCTGACTAGCGGGACGGGTGGGGAGACCCAGTACTTC	CASTLTSGTGGETQYF
TRBV28	TRBJ2-7	-	-	TGTGCCAGCAGTATACCCTCCTACGAGCAGTACTTC	CASSIPSYEQYF
TRBV5-1	TRBJ2-2	TRBD2	-	TGCGCCAGCAGGCGAGGAGATAGCGGGAGTTCGGACACCGGGGAGCTGTTTTTT	CASRRGDSGSSDTGELFF
TRBV12-3/TRBV12-4	TRBJ2-7	TRBD2	-	TGTGCCAGCAGTCAGCTAGCGGGTCGGGAGCAGTACTTC	CASSQLAGREQYF
TRBV3-1/TRBV3-2	TRBJ2-3	-	-	TGTGCCAGCAGCCAGGTCACCGCAGATACGCAGTATTTT	CASSQVTADTQYF
TRBV29-1	TRBJ2-1	-	-	TGCAGCGGTCGCCGGGGACACTACATTGAGCAGGGTAATTACAATGAGCAGTTCTTC	CSGRRGHYIEQGNYNEQFF
TRBV15	TRBJ1-2	TRBD1	few	TGTGCCACCAGCGGACAGACAGGGGTAAACTATGGCTACACCTTC	CATSGQTGVNYGYTF
TRBV9	TRBJ1-2	-	-	TGTGCCAGCAGCGCGGACAGTAACTATGGCTACACCTTC	CASSADSNYGYTF
TRBV4-2	TRBJ2-3	-	-	TGTGCCAGCAGCCAAGATCTCCGCCTAGCATACTTCACAGATACGCAGTATTTT	CASSQDLRLAYFTDTQYF
TRBV2	TRBJ1-4	-	-	TGTGCCAGCAGTGACAAGGGGACACCTGAAAAACTGTTTTTT	CASSDKGTPEKLFF
TRBV5-1	TRBJ2-2	-	-	TGCGCCAGCAGCCCCCTAGGGGAGGCCGGGGAGCTGTTTTTT	CASSPLGEAGELFF
TRBV6-5	TRBJ1-2	-	-	TGTGCCAGCAGTTCCCCCCGCGACAGTAACTATGGCTACACCTTC	CASSSPRDSNYGYTF
TRBV28	TRBJ1-2	-	-	TGTGCCAGCAGTTTAGAGTCGAGATATGGCTACACCTTC	CASSLESRYGYTF
TRBV5-5	TRBJ2-3	-	-	TGTGCCAGCAGCGGAACCGTAGCGTTCACAGATACGCAGTATTTT	CASSGTVAFTDTQYF
TRBV4-2	TRBJ1-1	-	-	TGTGCCAGCAGCCACGACAACACTGAAGCTTTCTTT	CASSHDNTEAFF
TRBV7-9	TRBJ1-1	-	-	TGTGCCAGCAGCCCAATGACAGAGGAAGCTTTCTTT	CASSPMTEEAFF
TRBV28	TRBJ1-2	TRBD1	once	TGTGCCAGCAGTTTACTTACTGACAGGGCCAACTATGGCTACACCTTC	CASSLLTDRANYGYTF
TRBV7-2	TRBJ2-3	-	-	TGTGCCAGCAGCTTTGGAGGAGGGTTTAGGGCAGATACGCAGTATTTT	CASSFGGGFRADTQYF
TRBV7-3	TRBJ2-1	-	-	TGTGCCAGCAGCCATCTGACTACGAACAATGAGCAGTTCTTC	CASSHLTTNNEQFF
TRBV6-5	TRBJ1-2	-	-	TGTGCCAGCAGTTACTCGGGCCCCCTCTATGGCTACACCTTC	CASSYSGPLYGYTF
TRBV27	TRBJ2-5	TRBD2	-	TGTGCCAGCAGTTCTAGCGGGAGGGCCGGGGAGACCCAGTACTTC	CASSSSGRAGETQYF
TRBV7-3	TRBJ2-3	-	once	TGTGCCAGCAGCTCGGGGAGCGGTGGAGATACGCAGTATTTT	CASSSGSGGDTQYF
TRBV7-2	TRBJ1-6	TRBD1	-	TGTGCCAGCAGCTTAGCGGGACAGGGGGCGAATAATTCACCCCTCCACTTT	CASSLAGQGANNSPLHF
TRBV12-3/TRBV12-4	TRBJ2-1	-	-	TGTGCCAGCAGTTTTTTTACTGAGCAGTTCTTC	CASSFFTEQFF